These T cell receptor beta chains were read from a single sample in a study of T cell responses to AZD1222 COVID-19 vaccine. Sequencing was performed with immunoSEQ multiplex PCR; in TCRdb, only in-frame clones are kept and a portion is missing. The table shows around 100,000 clones, with around 96% occurring only once. Sequenced material: peripheral blood, taken on day 0 of AZD1222 vaccination. Receptors were obtained from an adult in good health. Both conserved end residues are part of each CDR3.

len,v_gene,j_gene,CDR3aa
16,TRBV3-1/TRBV3-2,TRBJ2-7,CASSGAGLAGEYEQYF
13,TRBV5-4,TRBJ2-4,CASSLFTGNIQYF
13,TRBV14,TRBJ1-1,CASSRGWNTEAFF
14,TRBV19,TRBJ1-2,CASSIGQGNYGYTF
14,TRBV30,TRBJ2-7,CAWAPDRTTYEQYF
11,TRBV28,TRBJ1-3,CASSSRNTIYF
16,TRBV28,TRBJ1-1,CASSLLGTGANTEAFF
19,TRBV6-2/TRBV6-3,TRBJ1-1,CASSYSKLKVGQGTTEAFF
13,TRBV24-1,TRBJ2-2,CATSNIGPGELFF
19,TRBV21-1,TRBJ1-4,CASSKATVSEHYGDEKLFF
16,TRBV5-6,TRBJ2-3,CASSLRLAGTSDTQYF
15,TRBV5-5,TRBJ2-3,CASSTAGTTGGTQYF
17,TRBV11-3,TRBJ2-1,CASSLGTGSSQLEEQFF
16,TRBV12-5,TRBJ2-5,CASGLAWVGGPATQYF
14,TRBV14,TRBJ1-6,CASSPGNYNSPLHF
15,TRBV28,TRBJ1-2,CASSLNVRPNYGYTF
14,TRBV6-2/TRBV6-3,TRBJ2-1,CASSYISGGTEQFF
15,TRBV19,TRBJ2-6,CASSMSDAGANVLTF
13,TRBV19,TRBJ2-5,CASSMRQQETQYF
16,TRBV4-1,TRBJ1-2,CASSQHVASTGVGYTF
14,TRBV5-6,TRBJ1-5,CASSTTGAAGPQHF
13,TRBV19,TRBJ2-3,CASTPSYTDTQYF
18,TRBV7-7,TRBJ1-6,CASSPDRRSGPYNSPLHF
18,TRBV11-3,TRBJ2-6,CASSPLLWGNSGANVLTF
15,TRBV2,TRBJ1-2,CASPPWGGGHCGYTF
18,TRBV14,TRBJ1-4,CASSPPLSARGLSEKLFF
15,TRBV3-1/TRBV3-2,TRBJ2-3,CASSQSLVRSDTQYF
18,TRBV5-6,TRBJ1-6,CASRGDRDGISYNSPLHF
18,TRBV25-1,TRBJ2-7,CASRVFLLAGGPPEEQYF
12,TRBV19,TRBJ1-1,CVPQTGNTEAFF
13,TRBV5-6,TRBJ1-1,CASSLGGNTEAFF
11,TRBV11-1,TRBJ1-1,CASSGGPEAFF
14,TRBV15,TRBJ2-7,CATSRVGGWDEQYF
17,TRBV7-6,TRBJ1-6,CASSRTAIGDSASPLHF
17,TRBV29-1,TRBJ2-1,CSVDPSWGTSSYNEQFF
13,TRBV30,TRBJ1-5,CAWSGGQGQPQHF
14,TRBV13,TRBJ1-3,CASRGGSSGNTIYF
15,TRBV11-2,TRBJ1-1,CASSDRQGWSTEAFF
14,TRBV6-5,TRBJ1-3,CASSTGTAVNTIYF
14,TRBV19,TRBJ2-7,CASSTSPDTYEQYF
15,TRBV2,TRBJ2-1,CASSIASGAPNEQFF
15,TRBV19,TRBJ2-5,CASSIGGGSQETQYF
15,TRBV24-1,TRBJ2-7,CATSDPKQGKYEQYF
13,TRBV18,TRBJ1-1,CASSRVENTEAFF
15,TRBV28,TRBJ1-3,CASSLGGDYGNTIYF
13,TRBV11-1,TRBJ1-1,CASSLSGGTEAFF
18,TRBV3-1/TRBV3-2,TRBJ1-4,CASSQVTRDSWGNEKLFF
17,TRBV2,TRBJ1-1,CASNWRDRGSGGTEAFF